The clone carrying this T cell receptor (beta chain) showed up many times. These data originate in a study of regulatory T cells in long-lasting Graves disease. Time point defined: newly diagnosed GD, antithyroid drugs for less than 3 months. Extracted RNA from PBMCs served as the source of the TCR library. Germline V gives CDR1 DFQATT, CDR2 SNEGSKA (reference sequence). Trimming at V came to 6 bases and at J to 0 bases, leaving 5 bases not matched to a gene. This CDR3 contains 14 residues. The TCR beta library used iRepertoire HTBI primers with Arm-PCR amplification of CDR3. TCRdb independently ran MiXCR on the multiplex PCR reads; one entry per CDR3 protein. The sample lists about 500,000 distinct CDR3 sequences; 15% to 20% were seen once. Separately, the same data were catalogued under a study of T cells in Graves' hyperthyroidism and ophthalmopathy.

Sequencing used peripheral blood mononuclear cells (PBMCs), obtained at new diagnosis, from a patient treated with antithyroid drugs. The chain carries TRBV20-1 and TRBJ2-3; 8 positions agree with TRBD2. The TCR sequence derives from a man aged 35 to 55 with Graves disease. CDR3: CSALTSGSTDTQYF. The DNA for the CDR3 is TGCAGTGCATTAACTAGCGGTAGCACAGATACGCAGTATTTT.